The clone carrying this T cell receptor beta chain appeared many times. Its antigen remains unknown. The source of the sample is a study of response to subunit inactivated influenza vaccine. Trimming pared 4 bases from V and 0 bases from J, leaving 11 bases between. Germline V gene data show CDR1 as SQVTM and CDR2 as ANQGSEA. This CDR3 spans 14 amino acids. TCRdb reanalysed the RT-PCR reads using MiXCR and keeps one entry per CDR3 protein. Found here are over 150,000 distinct CDR3 sequences, around 8.8% of them singletons; the top ten hold 11%. Whole-study findings and limits: After each seasonal influenza vaccination, few new T cells are recruited, the authors suggested.

The sequence was obtained from a man aged 45-60 years who received an inactivated influenza vaccine. The sample in question was non-naive T cells sorted from PBMCs, obtained on the day of vaccination. The chain couples TRBV29-1 to TRBJ2-3; tentatively, D is TRBD1 (6 bases). CDR3: CSVGVGQSTDTQYF. The CDR3 region has the DNA TGCAGCGTTGGGGTGGGACAAAGCACAGATACGCAGTATTTT.